Listed below are T cell receptor beta chains from one sample, sequenced in a study of blood T cells in healthy people across ages. TCRdb analysed the 5' RACE reads with MiXCR anew, one entry per CDR3 protein. The table shows roughly 860,000 distinct CDR3 sequences, with 62% occurring only once. Sequencing input: blood. The receptors come from a man aged 25 to 40 in good health. Both conserved end residues are part of each CDR3. A D gene is named only where the DNA matches it firmly. Clone size is shown for a subset of rows, as once, few, many or a class of expanded clone.

v_call	clone_size	d_call	j_call	cdr3_aa	cdr3_nt
TRBV10-3	few	-	TRBJ2-7	CATNREGPSYEQYF	TGTGCCACGAACAGGGAGGGTCCCTCCTACGAGCAGTACTTC
TRBV30	-	-	TRBJ2-7	CAWSVWLAREQYF	TGTGCCTGGAGTGTCTGGCTAGCGCGTGAGCAGTACTTC
TRBV4-2	-	TRBD1	TRBJ2-1	CASSHRQGGSSYNEQFF	TGTGCCAGCAGCCATCGACAGGGTGGAAGCTCCTACAATGAGCAGTTCTTC
TRBV7-2	-	TRBD1	TRBJ2-1	CASSLAATGGYNEQFF	TGTGCCAGCAGCTTAGCTGCGACAGGGGGCTACAATGAGCAGTTCTTC
TRBV4-2	-	TRBD1	TRBJ1-4	CASSRGQGRVEKLFF	TGTGCCAGCAGCCGAGGACAGGGGCGGGTTGAAAAACTGTTTTTT
TRBV6-6	-	TRBD1	TRBJ2-5	CASNLRDRGYEQYF	TGTGCCAGCAATCTCCGGGACAGGGGTTATGAGCAGTACTTC
TRBV4-3	-	-	TRBJ2-1	CASSQEGVGAYNEQFF	TGCGCCAGCAGCCAAGAAGGGGTGGGGGCCTACAATGAGCAGTTCTTC
TRBV3-1	-	-	TRBJ2-7	CASSPLGSNYYEQYF	TGTGCCAGCAGCCCCCTAGGGTCTAATTACTACGAGCAGTACTTC
TRBV7-2	-	-	TRBJ2-3	CASRREGRGDTQYF	TGTGCCAGCAGGCGGGAAGGACGGGGGGATACGCAGTATTTT
TRBV6-6	-	TRBD2	TRBJ2-5	CASSSGTSEAETQYF	TGTGCCAGCAGTTCGGGGACTAGCGAGGCAGAGACCCAGTACTTC
TRBV4-2	-	-	TRBJ1-4	CASSQVWEGSDPFF	TGTGCCAGCAGCCAAGTTTGGGAGGGATCAGATCCGTTTTTT
TRBV9	-	TRBD2	TRBJ2-1	CASSVGAGGLDEQFF	TGTGCCAGCAGCGTAGGGGCGGGGGGGCTCGATGAGCAGTTCTTC
TRBV30	-	-	TRBJ1-2	CAWSKGRVHGYTF	TGTGCCTGGAGTAAGGGGCGGGTACATGGCTACACCTTC
TRBV4-1	few	-	TRBJ1-6	CASSPKYRDSPLHF	TGCGCCAGCAGCCCAAAATACAGGGATTCACCCCTCCACTTT
TRBV20-1	-	TRBD2	TRBJ2-5	CSARGAGGGETQYF	TGCAGTGCCCGGGGGGCGGGGGGCGGTGAGACCCAGTACTTC
TRBV20-1	-	-	TRBJ2-1	CSARYRGGQGNNEQFF	TGCAGTGCTAGATACCGGGGGGGACAGGGAAACAATGAGCAGTTCTTC
TRBV10-3	-	-	TRBJ2-3	CAISDMLGLADTQYF	TGTGCCATCAGTGATATGTTGGGGTTGGCAGATACGCAGTATTTT
TRBV7-8	-	-	TRBJ2-7	CASSVPTRLHEQYF	TGTGCCAGCAGCGTACCTACCAGACTACACGAGCAGTACTTC
TRBV5-1	many	TRBD1	TRBJ2-1	CASSRTGAYNEQFF	TGCGCCAGCAGCCGGACAGGGGCATACAATGAGCAGTTCTTC
TRBV20-1	-	-	TRBJ2-7	CSAQGERGVSYNEQYF	TGCAGTGCCCAAGGGGAACGGGGCGTCTCCTACAATGAGCAGTACTTC
TRBV20-1	once	-	TRBJ2-7	CSARDFTGLWYEQYF	TGCAGTGCTAGAGATTTTACAGGGCTTTGGTACGAGCAGTACTTC
TRBV9	-	TRBD1	TRBJ2-7	CASSPSGQIVYNEQYF	TGTGCCAGCAGCCCCTCGGGACAGATTGTATACAATGAGCAGTACTTC
TRBV7-9	few	-	TRBJ1-4	CASSSGTANEKLFF	TGTGCCAGCAGCTCAGGGACGGCTAATGAAAAACTGTTTTTT
TRBV9	few	TRBD1	TRBJ1-5	CASSAQGAQPQHF	TGTGCCAGCAGCGCTCAGGGGGCGCAGCCCCAGCATTTT
TRBV14	-	TRBD2	TRBJ2-2	CASSQDHGLAANTGELFF	TGTGCCAGCAGCCAAGATCATGGGCTAGCGGCGAACACCGGGGAGCTGTTTTTT
TRBV29-1	-	-	TRBJ2-7	CSVGGVRYEQYF	TGCAGCGTGGGAGGTGTTCGCTACGAGCAGTACTTC
TRBV7-2	few	TRBD2	TRBJ2-7	CASSILAGAGDEQYF	TGTGCCAGCAGCATACTAGCGGGGGCGGGGGACGAGCAGTACTTC
TRBV9	once	TRBD2	TRBJ2-7	CASSVGGFLYEQYF	TGTGCCAGCAGCGTGGGGGGGTTTCTCTACGAGCAGTACTTC
TRBV2	-	TRBD1	TRBJ2-4	CASRSTGTDVLLAKNIQYF	TGTGCCAGCAGATCCACCGGGACAGACGTTCTCCTAGCCAAAAACATTCAGTACTTC
TRBV7-2	few	-	TRBJ2-1	CASSPFSSYNEQFF	TGTGCCAGCAGCCCGTTTAGCTCCTACAATGAGCAGTTCTTC
TRBV10-3	few	-	TRBJ2-5	CAIRGGQGEQETQYF	TGTGCCATCAGGGGGGGCCAGGGGGAGCAAGAGACCCAGTACTTC
TRBV7-2	many	-	TRBJ2-4	CASSLGGKNIQYF	TGTGCCAGCAGCTTAGGGGGCAAAAACATTCAGTACTTC
TRBV9	once	-	TRBJ2-1	CASTQGLGSYNEQFF	TGTGCCAGCACCCAGGGGCTAGGCTCCTACAATGAGCAGTTCTTC
TRBV28	-	-	TRBJ2-7	CASSLQWGWYEQYF	TGTGCCAGCAGTTTACAGTGGGGTTGGTACGAGCAGTACTTC
TRBV13	-	TRBD1	TRBJ2-7	CASSPPDRGPGSYEQYF	TGTGCCAGCAGCCCCCCGGACAGGGGGCCCGGGTCCTACGAGCAGTACTTC
TRBV14	-	-	TRBJ1-2	CASSQGASYGYTF	TGTGCCAGCAGCCAAGGAGCCAGCTATGGCTACACCTTC
TRBV27	-	TRBD2	TRBJ2-7	CASSLTPGLAVDEQYF	TGTGCCAGCAGTCTCACTCCGGGACTAGCGGTCGACGAGCAGTACTTC
TRBV7-9	-	TRBD1	TRBJ2-1	CASSLVEGAQPYNEQFF	TGTGCCAGCAGCTTGGTAGAGGGGGCGCAGCCCTACAATGAGCAGTTCTTC
TRBV3-1	-	-	TRBJ2-3	CASSPLGGTDAQYF	TGTGCCAGCAGCCCGTTGGGTGGCACAGATGCGCAGTATTTT
TRBV6-5	-	-	TRBJ1-5	CASRRLRSVNQPQHF	TGTGCCAGCAGGCGGCTAAGGAGCGTTAATCAGCCCCAGCATTTT
TRBV5-1	-	-	TRBJ1-6	CASSLGTRAGNSPLHF	TGCGCCAGCAGCTTGGGAACCCGGGCAGGGAACTCACCCCTCCACTTT
TRBV7-2	-	-	TRBJ2-5	CASSSFWGETQYF	TGTGCCAGCAGCTCCTTTTGGGGGGAGACCCAGTACTTC
TRBV9	-	-	TRBJ2-3	CASSADSPSTDTQYF	TGTGCCAGCAGCGCCGACTCTCCTAGCACAGATACGCAGTATTTT
TRBV28	-	TRBD1	TRBJ2-7	CASSPPGQIYEQYF	TGTGCCAGCAGTCCCCCGGGACAGATCTACGAGCAGTACTTC
TRBV27	-	-	TRBJ1-2	CASNGPDSQGGYTF	TGTGCCAGCAACGGACCGGACAGTCAGGGTGGCTACACCTTC
TRBV6-5	-	TRBD2	TRBJ2-7	CASSYLPPGLAGISSYEQYF	TGTGCCAGCAGTTACTTGCCACCGGGACTAGCGGGTATTAGCTCCTACGAGCAGTACTTC
TRBV5-1	-	-	TRBJ2-7	CASSLEQGVADEQYF	TGCGCCAGCAGCTTGGAACAGGGAGTAGCCGATGAGCAGTACTTC
TRBV27	-	-	TRBJ2-3	CASSLWQGGTDTQYF	TGTGCCAGCAGTTTATGGCAGGGAGGCACAGATACGCAGTATTTT
TRBV7-2	-	TRBD1	TRBJ2-7	CASSLASGTDGEQYF	TGTGCCAGCAGCTTAGCGTCGGGGACAGACGGCGAGCAGTACTTC
TRBV5-1	-	TRBD1	TRBJ2-5	CASSDRDRGSQETQYF	TGCGCCAGCAGCGATCGGGACAGGGGCTCCCAAGAGACCCAGTACTTC
TRBV7-9	-	-	TRBJ1-5	CASSLSQGPNQPQHF	TGTGCCAGCAGCTTATCGCAGGGGCCGAATCAGCCCCAGCATTTT